What follows are 12 T cell receptor beta chains derived from one specimen sequenced in a study of PD-1 blockade in classical Hodgkin lymphoma (dated by TCRdb to the early 2020s). Library preparation employed the immunoSEQ multiplex PCR assay. Imported from immuneACCESS, the table was reduced by TCRdb to in-frame sequences with V and J called. These copies leave out some clones; in studies compared against another copy, an unresolved V gene accounts for under half, and the cause of the remainder is not known. The sample has fewer than 20,000 clones on record, around 93% of them singletons. The leading ten clones occupy about 0.53% of the sample. What this sample's time point label stands for: newly diagnosed, previously untreated cHL patient sample. Magnetic negative selection with a Miltenyi CD4+ T cell isolation kit was used to purify CD4+ T cells from thawed PBMCs. Sequencing input: CD4+ T cells from blood. All receptors derive from a human donor with classical Hodgkin lymphoma.

The genes are TRBV7-3 and TRBJ1-3; no reliable D call. Trimming took off 1 base at V and 0 bases at J, with 7 bases between the two ends. Per germline, CDR1 SGHTA and CDR2 FQGTGA. The CDR3 is made up of 15 amino acids. This chain's CDR3 is CASSLSPNSGNTIYF. DNA for the CDR3: TGTGCCAGCAGCTTAAGTCCGAACTCTGGAAACACCATATATTTT.

This chain connects TRBV11-3 to TRBJ1-4, with D maybe TRBD1 (5 bases). CDR1 is SGHNT, CDR2 YENEEA, per germline. V was trimmed by 5 bases and J by 5 bases, leaving 12 bases between them. The CDR3 has 14 amino acids. CDR3 sequence: CASSMDTRNEKLFF. The CDR3 DNA follows: TGTGCCAGCAGCATGGACACACGGAATGAAAAACTGTTTTTT.

This clone was seen a handful of times. This chain connects TRBV19 to TRBJ2-2; D is uncertain. V was pared by 6 bases and J by 6 bases, with 2 bases between. The CDR3 runs to 10 residues. Germline CDR1 is LNHDA and CDR2 is SQIVND (reference sequence). CDR3 region: CASRAGELFF. The CDR3 DNA reads as TGTGCCAGTAGAGCCGGGGAGCTGTTTTTT. The complete variable domain, with remaining parts taken from reference TRBV19 and TRBJ2-2, reads DGGITQSPKYLFRKEGQNVTLSCEQNLNHDAMYWYRQDPGQGLRLIYYSQIVNDFQKGDIAEGYSVSREKKESFPLTVTSAQKNPTAFYLCASRAGELFFGEGSRLTVL.

The chain links TRBV6-1 to TRBJ1-5, with TRBD1 identical over 7 bases. V dropped 10 bases and J dropped 7; count of bases not matched to a gene: 10. CDR3 length: 13 residues. Germline CDR1 and CDR2: MNHNS and SASEGT. CDR3 coding DNA: TGTGCCACCCAGGGGGGGCTGAGGCAGCCCCAGCATTTT. Encoded protein: CATQGGLRQPQHF.

The rearrangement joins TRBV18 to TRBJ2-3, with D possibly matching TRBD2 (5 bases). V was cut by 5 bases and J by 0 bases, with 12 bases left in between. CDR3 length: 15 amino acids. Germline lookup yields CDR1 KGHSH and CDR2 LQKENI. The DNA of the CDR3 is TGTGCCAGCTCAGAGCGGATACAGAGCACAGATACGCAGTATTTT. Translated: CASSERIQSTDTQYF.

The CDR3 nucleotides read TGTGCCAGCAGTTTGGGCGGAAGCAAGGCCGGGGAGCTGTTTTTT. Its protein product is CASSLGGSKAGELFF. The chain has TRBV27 and TRBJ2-2, with D uncertain. The CDR3 has 15 residues. V was clipped by 3 bases and J by 6 bases, with 14 bases between them. Germline values: CDR1 MNHEY, CDR2 SMNVEV (reference sequence).

The chain has TRBV10-2 and TRBJ1-1; D possibly corresponds to TRBD1 (5 bases). V was shortened by 4 bases and J by 5 bases, with 11 bases between the two germline ends. Germline CDR1 is WSHSY and CDR2 is SAAADI. The CDR3 spans 13 residues. The CDR3 sequence: CASSVGGPTEAFF. DNA of the CDR3: TGCGCCAGCAGTGTCGGGGGTCCTACTGAAGCTTTCTTT.

This chain joins TRBV4-1 and TRBJ2-2; D is possibly TRBD1 (5 bases). The germline gives CDR1 MGHRA, CDR2 YSYEKL. The CDR3 is made up of 16 amino acids. V was clipped by 2 bases and J by 4 bases, with 14 bases between them. CDR3: CASSQTQGYSTGELFF. DNA for the CDR3: TGCGCCAGCAGCCAAACGCAGGGTTATAGCACCGGGGAGCTGTTTTTT.

The rearrangement links TRBV5-1 to TRBJ2-1, with a tentative D call TRBD2 (5 bases). V was pared by 0 bases and J by 0 bases, with 10 bases between. The CDR3 contains 16 residues. Germline CDR1 SGHRS, CDR2 YFSETQ. This chain's CDR3 is CASSLEAVSSYNEQFF. The CDR3 DNA reads TGCGCCAGCAGCTTGGAAGCGGTAAGCTCCTACAATGAGCAGTTCTTC.

V and J are TRBV19 and TRBJ2-2; the D gene is possibly TRBD1 (5 bases). Trimming left V 8 bases short and J 7 bases short, with 14 bases between. Germline V gene sequence: CDR1 LNHDA, CDR2 SQIVND (reference sequence). CDR3 size: 13 residues. In DNA, the CDR3 is TGTGCCAGTCCGTCTAGGGGTGGCGGGGAGCTGTTTTTT. It is translated as CASPSRGGGELFF. The entire variable domain, with the rest obtained from reference TRBV19 and TRBJ2-2, is as follows: DGGITQSPKYLFRKEGQNVTLSCEQNLNHDAMYWYRQDPGQGLRLIYYSQIVNDFQKGDIAEGYSVSREKKESFPLTVTSAQKNPTAFYLCASPSRGGGELFFGEGSRLTVL.

The chain employs TRBV10-3 and TRBJ1-4; 7 bases are shared with TRBD1. Germline CDR1 is ENHRY and CDR2 is SYGVKD. J was trimmed by 5 bases and V by 11 bases; bases with no gene match: 8. The CDR3 has 13 residues. CDR3 sequence reads: CASRDSNNEKLFF. CDR3 nucleotide sequence: TGTGCCTCTAGGGACAGCAACAATGAAAAACTGTTTTTT.

This sequence joins TRBV2 and TRBJ2-6, with D perhaps matching TRBD2 (6 bases). The V end lost 6 bases, the J end lost 3 bases, and 9 bases lay between the germline ends. The CDR3 is 14 residues long. Per the germline V gene, CDR1 is SNHLY and CDR2 is FYNNEI. The DNA of the CDR3 is TGTGCCAGCAGGGGCGGGGTTGGGGCCAACGTCCTGACTTTC. Amino acid sequence: CASRGGVGANVLTF.